Sequencing of this T cell receptor beta chain was carried out in a study of tumor-infiltrating lymphocytes in localized non-small cell lung cancer. Study information: Resected tumor was paired with non-adjacent uninvolved lung from the same patient.

Profiled with immunoSEQ multiplex PCR; TCRdb holds only in-frame clones, not every one. Counted here are approximately 15,000 clones, roughly 40% occurring once; the ten biggest clones make up about a sixth. As regards this clone: Its antigen is not known.

The CDR3 is 14 residues long. Germline lookup yields CDR1 SGHTA and CDR2 FQGTGA. The V end lost 5 bases, the J end lost 7 bases, and 15 bases lay between the germline ends. Study-level results: Different pieces of the same tissue went to different assays, confounding technical variation with intratumor heterogeneity. Tumors had more T cell infiltration than uninvolved lung, per TCRbeta sequencing and CD3 counts. Only some patients had TCR sequencing, depending on available tissue.

Input material: lung tumor tissue. This clonotype was sampled from a human donor with non-small cell lung cancer. The gene calls are TRBV7-3 and TRBJ2-1; D gene unclear. The CDR3 loop is CASSDVGLGNEQFF. The CDR3 DNA follows: TGTGCCAGCAGCGACGTGGGTTTAGGTAATGAGCAGTTCTTC.